The 18 T cell receptor beta chains listed next were all sequenced from one sample in a study of blood T cell repertoires in COVID-19. Sequenced by immunoSEQ multiplex PCR; TCRdb stores in-frame clones only, minus some. The sample shows 150,000 to 200,000 clones, roughly 86% of them seen only once. Sequencing was done on a sample of peripheral blood. These receptors were collected from a man aged 65-85 years with acute or convalescent COVID-19.

The genes are TRBV7-3 and TRBJ2-7, with a tentative D call TRBD1 (6 bases). CDR1 is SGHTA, CDR2 FQGTGA, per germline. The CDR3 is made up of 13 amino acids. V was clipped by 5 bases and J by 5 bases, with 13 bases between them. Written as DNA, the CDR3 is TGTGCCAGCAGCACGAGTCGACAGGACGAGCAGTACTTC. This gives the protein CASSTSRQDEQYF.

This chain uses TRBV4-2 with TRBJ2-3; no reliable D call. Between the trimmed V and J ends, which lost 0 bases and 6 bases, there was a span of 13 bases. CDR3 length: 15 residues. From germline, CDR1 is LGHNA and CDR2 YNFKEQ. The CDR3 region has the DNA TGTGCCAGCAGCCAAGATTGGGCCTCCGCCGATACGCAGTATTTT. Its protein product is CASSQDWASADTQYF.

J is TRBJ2-7 and V is TRBV11-2; TRBD2 agrees at 7 bases. CDR1 SGHAT and CDR2 FQNNGV come from the germline V gene. The CDR3 contains 13 residues. V shed 3 bases and J 6 bases; nucleotides not matched to a gene: 5. CDR3 coding DNA: TGTGCCAGCAGCTTGGGAGGGCCAGGCGAGCAGTACTTC. The encoded protein is CASSLGGPGEQYF.

This chain uses TRBV12-2 with TRBJ2-3; TRBD2 reflects the table's D call only, with no check against the DNA. TRBV12-2 is recorded as a pseudogene. The CDR3 loop spans 14 amino acids. The chain's CDR3 is CASRSGLAVSTQYF. Here the CDR3 DNA reads TGTGCAAGTCGCTCGGGACTAGCGGTGAGTACGCAGTATTTT.

This clone came up a few times. Germline and junction disagree at one end, which may indicate a read error. The chain couples TRBV5-4 to TRBJ2-7; 7 nucleotides agree with TRBD2. CDR3 length: 15 amino acids. Germline assignment: CDR1 SGHNT and CDR2 YYREEE (reference sequence). The CDR3 protein is CASSGGAGNSHEQYF. The CDR3 DNA sequence: TGTGCCAGCAGCGGGGGAGCGGGAAACTCCCACGAGCAGTACTTC.

The chain has TRBV7-2 and TRBJ1-1, with D perhaps TRBD1 (5 bases). The CDR3 has 18 amino acids. V lost 1 base and J 5 bases, leaving 23 bases between the germline ends. Looked up from germline, CDR1 is SGHTA and CDR2 is FQGNSA. CDR3 amino acids: CASSLEAGWEEQATEAFF. The CDR3 nucleotides are TGTGCCAGCAGCTTAGAAGCGGGGTGGGAAGAACAGGCAACTGAAGCTTTCTTT.

As concerns this clone: Other nucleotide sequences in the sample specify the same CDR3. The chain recombines TRBV24-1 with TRBJ2-1; 9 nucleotides agree with TRBD1. Germline V CDR1 and CDR2: KGHDR, SFDVKD. With 4 bases clipped from V and 5 bases from J, the junction kept 5 bases outside the gene matches. This CDR3 has 15 amino acids. DNA of the CDR3: TGTGCCACCAGTGACCCGGGACAGGGAGACAATGAGCAGTTCTTC. This encodes CATSDPGQGDNEQFF.

In this sample, this clone turned up once. V and J are TRBV3-1 (or the pseudogene TRBV3-2) and TRBJ2-3, with a weak D call TRBD1 (6 bases). The CDR3 is 14 residues long. The germline V and J ends were trimmed by 3 bases and 1 base, with 8 bases remaining between them. The germline gives CDR1 LGHDT, CDR2 YNNKEL (reference sequence). In nucleotides, the CDR3 is TGTGCCAGCAGCCACAGGACAGGCACAGATACGCAGTATTTT. Encoded protein: CASSHRTGTDTQYF.

This CDR3 reads CASSIDRTSGTTDTQYF. The CDR3 DNA follows: TGTGCCAGTAGTATTGATCGGACTAGCGGGACCACAGATACGCAGTATTTT. The chain recombines TRBV19 with TRBJ2-3; 12 bases align to TRBD2. The CDR3 consists of 17 residues. V dropped 3 bases and J dropped 2; count of bases not matched to a gene: 6. Per germline, CDR1 LNHDA and CDR2 SQIVND (reference sequence).

The V call is TRBV3-1 (or the pseudogene TRBV3-2), the J call TRBJ1-1; 8 bases are shared with TRBD1. This CDR3 comprises 19 residues. The germline V gene encodes CDR1 LGHDT and CDR2 YNNKEL (reference sequence). Trimming at V came to 2 bases and at J to 1 base, leaving 15 bases not matched to a gene. The CDR3 nucleotides are TGTGCCAGCAGCCAAAATCATGCAGGGGGCTTAACTACGAACACTGAAGCTTTCTTT. Its protein product is CASSQNHAGGLTTNTEAFF.

The J gene is TRBJ2-5, the V gene TRBV19, with no clear D. The CDR3 loop spans 12 amino acids. Germline V lookup: CDR1 LNHDA, CDR2 SQIVND (reference sequence). V lost 4 bases, J lost 3 bases, and 6 bases lay in between. The CDR3 DNA follows: TGTGCCAGTAGTAGGGCAGAAGAGACCCAGTACTTC. The encoded protein is CASSRAEETQYF.

The chain uses TRBV11-2 and TRBJ1-6, with 7 bases lining up with TRBD1. From germline, CDR1 is SGHAT and CDR2 FQNNGV. The CDR3 extends over 17 amino acids. Trimming cost V 3 bases and J 5 bases; bases outside gene matches: 10. CDR3 bases: TGTGCCAGCAGCTTGGCCGGGACAGTCCCTAATAATTCACCCCTCCACTTT. Protein: CASSLAGTVPNNSPLHF.

The CDR3 nucleotides read TGTGCCAGCAGTTTATCCGGGACACAGTATGGCTACACCTTC. Encoded protein: CASSLSGTQYGYTF. This chain connects TRBV28 to TRBJ1-2; tentatively, D is TRBD1 (6 bases). The V gene's germline CDR1 is MDHEN and CDR2 SYDVKM. CDR3 length equals 14 residues. Trimming left V 1 base short and J 5 bases short, with 11 bases between.

CDR3 protein: CASSLGAPAQYF. The CDR3 coding sequence is TGTGCCAGCAGCTTAGGGGCGCCCGCTCAGTACTTC. V is TRBV7-9 and J is TRBJ2-7; D uncertain. Looked up from germline, CDR1 is SEHNR and CDR2 is FQNEAQ (reference sequence). The CDR3 has 12 residues. V was pared by 1 base and J by 10 bases, with 11 bases between.

This sequence joins TRBV21-1 and TRBJ1-5. TRBV21-1 is a recognized pseudogene. The CDR3 runs 16 residues. The CDR3 here is CASSKDRGLAPQPQHF. CDR3 nucleotides: TGTGCCAGCAGCAAAGATCGGGGATTGGCACCTCAGCCCCAGCATTTT.

A few counts support this clone. The chain uses TRBV9 and TRBJ1-1; D is unclear. The CDR3 has 15 residues. CDR1 SGDLS and CDR2 YYNGEE come from the germline V gene. V was pared by 0 bases and J by 6 bases, with 15 bases between. CDR3 sequence: CASSVDLRREAEAFF. The CDR3 DNA is TGTGCCAGCAGCGTAGATTTGAGGAGAGAGGCTGAAGCTTTCTTT.

The chain joins TRBV28 to TRBJ1-4; the D is unclear. Germline values: CDR1 MDHEN, CDR2 SYDVKM. Trimming removed 2 bases from V and 8 bases from J, with 6 bases in between. CDR3 length equals 12 residues. In nucleotides, the CDR3 is TGTGCCAGCAGTTTAGGGCAGGAAAAACTGTTTTTT. It is translated as CASSLGQEKLFF. The whole variable domain, remainder taken from reference TRBV28 and TRBJ1-4, is DVKVTQSSRYLVKRTGEKVFLECVQDMDHENMFWYRQDPGLGLRLIYFSYDVKMKEKGDIPEGYSVSREKKERFSLILESASTNQTSMYLCASSLGQEKLFFGSGTQLSVL.

This clone came up once. The chain recombines TRBV27 with TRBJ1-6; maybe TRBD1 (6 bases). The germline V gene encodes CDR1 MNHEY and CDR2 SMNVEV (reference sequence). V was trimmed by 10 bases and J by 3 bases, leaving 16 bases between them. This CDR3 is built from 15 residues. DNA for the CDR3: TGTGCCACCACACAGGGCCCGGACTATAATTCACCCCTCCACTTT. This encodes CATTQGPDYNSPLHF.